Described below is a single TCR beta chain sequence and its context. J was trimmed by 6 bases and V by 5 bases; bases with no gene match: 19. CDR3 length equals 17 residues. The germline gives CDR1 SQVTM, CDR2 ANQGSEA. The sample is drawn from a study of shared T cell receptors in the human thymus. TCRdb's table, derived via immunoSEQ multiplex PCR, lists solely in-frame clones and lacks some. Among roughly 710,000 clones, approximately 83% were seen once, and the ten largest hold more than 0.01%. The same sample was also used in a study of human thymus T cells. As that report states: The donors were infants in Finland with congenital heart defects, otherwise immunologically healthy. Obtained as resections during corrective heart surgery, the thymus tissue was then studied. Repertoires sampled from thymus and blood appeared biased in V and J gene usage. Related reports documented highly overlapping thymic repertoires among unrelated individuals.

Material: thymocytes. The chain carries TRBV29-1 and TRBJ2-5; TRBD1 matches at 9 bases. The receptor's source is a girl less than two years old with a congenital heart defect. This chain's CDR3 is CSVTHPKQGARKKTQYF. In DNA form, the CDR3 reads TGCAGCGTTACACACCCAAAACAGGGGGCGCGTAAGAAGACCCAGTACTTC.